Shown below are 8 T cell receptor beta chains from a single sample sequenced in a study of CD8+ T cells in alopecia areata. Sequencing templates came from extracted RNA that was reverse transcribed into cDNA. The protocol was immunoSEQ multiplex PCR, while the TCRdb copy is restricted to in-frame clones and leaves out a portion. The sample shows more than 150,000 clones, about 60% of them seen only once. Treatment reported: oral pan-JAK inhibitor, 5-10 mg twice daily. This material consisted of CD8+ T cells sorted from blood, taken at week 24, from a patient treated with tofacitinib. These receptors were collected from a human donor with alopecia areata.

This rearrangement joins TRBV30 to TRBJ1-3; TRBD1 might be the D (6 bases). This CDR3 is 14 amino acids long. Trimming cost V 4 bases and J 2 bases, with 12 bases left between them. Germline CDR1 GTSNPN, CDR2 SVGIG (reference sequence). The CDR3: CAWTTGTTGNTIYF. CDR3 DNA sequence: TGTGCCTGGACGACCGGGACAACTGGAAACACCATATATTTT.

The rearrangement uses TRBV6-1 and TRBJ2-2; 9 positions match TRBD1. Per the germline V gene, CDR1 is MNHNS and CDR2 is SASEGT. The CDR3 is 15 residues long. Unmatched junction bases numbered 8, after V lost 7 bases and J lost 5 bases. CDR3 protein: CASNTIQGATGELFF. The CDR3 nucleotides read TGTGCCAGCAACACCATACAGGGGGCGACCGGGGAGCTGTTTTTT.

The chain couples TRBV9 to TRBJ2-1; D is possibly TRBD2 (5 bases). The CDR3 runs to 11 residues. Trimming shortened V by 5 bases and J by 8 bases, and 8 bases separated the two germline ends. The germline gives CDR1 SGDLS, CDR2 YYNGEE. The CDR3 spells CASRFGDEQFF. The CDR3 region has the DNA TGTGCCAGCAGGTTCGGGGATGAGCAGTTCTTC.

The J gene is TRBJ2-7, the V gene TRBV28; D is undetermined. V lost 3 bases, J lost 0 bases, and 15 bases lay in between. The CDR3 runs to 16 residues. CDR1 and CDR2 (germline): MDHEN, SYDVKM. In DNA form, the CDR3 reads TGTGCCAGCAGTTTTTTCCCTGACGGCCGCTCCTACGAGCAGTACTTC. It specifies CASSFFPDGRSYEQYF.

This clone has only a few counts. J is TRBJ2-3 and V is TRBV5-1, with TRBD2 matching over 9 bases. This CDR3 spans 17 amino acids. CDR1 SGHRS and CDR2 YFSETQ come from the germline V gene. The V and J ends lost 0 bases and 6 bases, in that order; junction bases with no gene match: 11. The CDR3 is CASSLGLIAGACDTQYF. The CDR3 DNA reads TGCGCCAGCAGCTTGGGACTAATAGCGGGGGCATGCGATACGCAGTATTTT.

The rearrangement joins TRBV28 to TRBJ2-1, with D uncertain. This CDR3 has 11 amino acids. Germline assignment: CDR1 MDHEN and CDR2 SYDVKM. V lost 3 bases, J lost 9 bases, and 6 bases lay in between. The CDR3: CASSFHGEQFF. CDR3 bases: TGTGCCAGCAGTTTCCACGGTGAGCAGTTCTTC. The full variable domain, rest sourced from reference TRBV28 and TRBJ2-1, is DVKVTQSSRYLVKRTGEKVFLECVQDMDHENMFWYRQDPGLGLRLIYFSYDVKMKEKGDIPEGYSVSREKKERFSLILESASTNQTSMYLCASSFHGEQFFGPGTRLTVL.

The V gene is TRBV7-9, the J gene TRBJ1-5; D gene ambiguous. The V gene lost 4 bases and the J gene lost 8 bases, with 6 bases spanning the gap. The CDR3 has 11 amino acids. Germline CDR1 and CDR2: SEHNR and FQNEAQ (reference sequence). The CDR3 sequence: CASSSTEPQHF. CDR3 in DNA: TGTGCCAGCAGCTCCACTGAGCCCCAGCATTTT. Complete variable domain (other parts from reference TRBV7-9 and TRBJ1-5): DTGVSQNPRHKITKRGQNVTFRCDPISEHNRLYWYRQTLGQGPEFLTYFQNEAQLEKSRLLSDRFSAERPKGSFSTLEIQRTEQGDSAMYLCASSSTEPQHFGDGTRLSIL.

The J gene is TRBJ1-2, the V gene TRBV30, with 7 bases fitting TRBD1. The CDR3 consists of 17 residues. Trimming removed 8 bases from V and 1 base from J; junction bases left unmatched: 19. Germline CDR1 reads GTSNPN; CDR2 reads SVGIG (reference sequence). The CDR3 sequence: CASEKRTGISVNYGYTF. In nucleotides, the CDR3 is TGTGCCAGCGAAAAACGGACAGGAATCTCTGTTAACTATGGCTACACCTTC.